A selection of T cell receptor beta chains follows, all from one sample in a study of cytomegalovirus exposure and HLA in healthy donors. The assay was immunoSEQ multiplex PCR, and TCRdb's table has in-frame clones only and misses some. The sample gives 150,000 to 250,000 clones, 79% of which show up once; approximately 4.4% is in the top ten. The sequenced sample was PBMCs. The receptor set was obtained from a woman aged 25 to 39 in good health and CMV-seropositive. Each CDR3 is given with its conserved first and last residue. D genes are given only for firm matches. Expanded clones are given a class, and other clones once, few, many or no size at all.

d_call,v_call,j_call,clone_size,cdr3_length,cdr3_nt,cdr3_aa
TRBD2,TRBV29-1,TRBJ2-5,-,16,TGCAGCGTAGAAAGGTCAGGCGGACTAGTCGGAGAGACCCAGTACTTC,CSVERSGGLVGETQYF
TRBD2,TRBV28,TRBJ2-1,-,15,TGTGCCAGCAGTTTAAGTAGCGGGAGGGCCAATGAGCAGTTCTTC,CASSLSSGRANEQFF
-,TRBV11-3,TRBJ2-2,-,13,TGTGCCAGCAGCCACCGACAGACCGGGGAGCTGTTTTTT,CASSHRQTGELFF
-,TRBV6-4,TRBJ1-5,-,15,TGTGCCAGCGGGCGGGGAGCCCTAATGTATCAGCCCCAGCATTTT,CASGRGALMYQPQHF
TRBD2,TRBV27,TRBJ2-3,-,15,TGTGCCAGCAGAAGACTAGCGGCATTCACAGATACGCAGTATTTT,CASRRLAAFTDTQYF
-,TRBV19,TRBJ2-1,-,13,TGTGCCAGTAGTAGAGACGGGTACAATGAGCAGTTCTTC,CASSRDGYNEQFF
-,TRBV30,TRBJ2-6,-,13,TGTGCCTGGAGTGTACTGCGAGGGGGCGTCCTGACTTTC,CAWSVLRGGVLTF
TRBD1,TRBV11-2,TRBJ1-2,-,15,TGTGCCAGCAGCTTCGGACAGGGAGTTAACTATGGCTACACCTTC,CASSFGQGVNYGYTF
-,TRBV19,TRBJ1-5,-,14,TGTGCCAGTAGGGTCACCTATAGCAATCAGCCCCAGCATTTT,CASRVTYSNQPQHF
TRBD2,TRBV9,TRBJ2-5,-,15,TGTGCCAGCAACCCGACTAGCGGGAGGGAAGAGACCCAGTACTTC,CASNPTSGREETQYF
TRBD1,TRBV18,TRBJ1-2,-,13,TGTGCCAGCTCACCGGCAGGGGGCTGGGGCTACACCTTC,CASSPAGGWGYTF
-,TRBV4-3,TRBJ1-2,-,12,TGCGCCAGCAGCCAGGGGGCTGGCGGCTACACCTTC,CASSQGAGGYTF
-,TRBV7-9,TRBJ2-7,-,16,TGTGCCAGCAGCCGAGGTTGGGGCCCCGGGTCCTACGAGCAGTACTTC,CASSRGWGPGSYEQYF
-,TRBV4-1,TRBJ1-2,few,16,TGCGCCAGCAGCCAACTTACAGGTACCGTTAACTATGGCTACACCTTC,CASSQLTGTVNYGYTF
-,TRBV4-3,TRBJ2-7,few,14,TGCGCCAGCAGCCAAGATATAGGAGTCTACGAGCAGTACTTC,CASSQDIGVYEQYF
-,TRBV5-8,TRBJ1-4,once,14,TGTGCCAGCAGCCCTCTCCGGGAGGGTGAAAAACTGTTTTTT,CASSPLREGEKLFF
-,TRBV27,TRBJ1-2,-,10,TGTGCCAGCAGAAAAGACCCGGAGCCCTTC,CASRKDPEPF
-,TRBV11-2,TRBJ2-2,-,15,TGTGCCAGCAGTCCTATGCTCGGGTACACCGGGGAGCTGTTTTTT,CASSPMLGYTGELFF
TRBD1,TRBV30,TRBJ1-5,-,16,TGTGCCTGGAGTAGGGGGCCGGGGTATAGCAATCAGCCCCAGCATTTT,CAWSRGPGYSNQPQHF
TRBD2,TRBV7-8,TRBJ2-5,-,16,TGTGCCAGCATCTTAGGCCTGACTAGCGGGGTAGAGACCCAGTACTTC,CASILGLTSGVETQYF
-,TRBV7-9,TRBJ2-7,-,15,TGTGCCAGCAGCTTCTTAAATCCAGAGGGCTACGAGCAGTACTTC,CASSFLNPEGYEQYF
-,TRBV18,TRBJ1-1,-,16,TGTGCCAGCTCATCCCGGGCGGGACGGTTGAACACTGAAGCTTTCTTT,CASSSRAGRLNTEAFF
-,TRBV29-1,TRBJ2-1,-,13,TGCAGCGTTGTTTACAGGGTCGGCAATGAGCAGTTCTTC,CSVVYRVGNEQFF